The clone carrying this T cell receptor (beta chain) occurred a few times. Its antigen is currently unknown. The study ran its PCR with 60 Vbeta and 13 Jbeta primers. In the authors' workflow: It was a later analysis that counted approximately 81 million unique TCR beta chains, of which 8.5 million to 12 million were shared. TCRdb keeps only in-frame clones here, not all; method: immunoSEQ multiplex PCR. V and J calls and clone size follow that table, whereas D and trimming were derived from the DNA. The repertoire holds around 100,000 clones, with around 80% as singletons. The data originate from a study of cytomegalovirus exposure and HLA in healthy donors. About the research overall: About four fifths of 350 to 400 genotyped donors fell in the Caucasian-associated ancestry cluster.

Findings and limits, study-wide: Roughly even sequencing depth across donors was the assumption behind the presence/absence analyses. The authors listed approximately 150 TCR beta chains as cytomegalovirus-associated.

CDR1 and CDR2 from the germline V gene are SGHAT and FQNNGV. The ends lost 5 bases at V and 8 bases at J; junction bases unmatched: 8. This CDR3 is built from 14 residues. The sequencing sample was made of PBMCs. The V gene is TRBV11-2, the J gene TRBJ1-4, with TRBD1 matching over 7 bases. The clonotype comes from a male donor in good health and CMV-seropositive. CDR3 sequence (DNA): TGTGCCAGCAGCCGACAGGGCCGAGGGGAAAAACTGTTTTTT. It is translated as CASSRQGRGEKLFF.